This TCR beta chain came from a study of cytomegalovirus exposure and HLA in healthy donors. From germline, CDR1 is MDHEN and CDR2 SYDVKM. Germline trimming cut 7 bases from V and 10 bases from J; bases unmatched to any gene: 15. This CDR3 region has 15 residues. In its sample, this clone was seen a few times. What it binds is unknown. Method: immunoSEQ multiplex PCR; TCRdb's copy keeps in-frame clones and lacks some. The table shows 100,000 to 150,000 clones, with roughly 89% occurring only once. Study results and limitations: TCR beta chains numbering 164 were designated cytomegalovirus-associated. The authors confirmed in vitro that three CMV-associated chains were specific for CMV antigens. First-cohort TCR clusters were later found to tend to co-occur in the roughly 120 validation repertoires. Some public TCRs appeared in many individuals, while most sequences were rare.

This receptor was taken from a woman aged 18-29 years in good health and CMV-seronegative. The chain uses TRBV28 and TRBJ2-2; 7 nucleotides line up with TRBD1. The sample consisted of PBMCs. The CDR3 here is CASTLQGTAVEELFF. The CDR3 DNA reads TGTGCCAGCACCCTCCAGGGGACAGCCGTTGAGGAGCTGTTTTTT.